These T cell receptor beta chains were read from a single sample in a study of T cell responses to AZD1222 COVID-19 vaccine. Profiled with immunoSEQ multiplex PCR; TCRdb holds only in-frame clones, not every one. The top ten clones hold more than 5.5% of a sample with some 160,000 clones, about 90% of them seen once. The sequencing here drew on peripheral blood, taken on day 0 of AZD1222 vaccination. Receptors were obtained from an adult in good health. Both conserved end residues are part of each CDR3. Fields, in order: clone size, D gene, V gene, J gene, CDR3 protein, CDR3 DNA. The D gene is left open where the match is weak. Expanded clones are given a class, and other clones once, few, many or no size at all.

-	TRBD2	TRBV5-1	TRBJ2-1	CASSPSSGGGDNEQFF	TGCGCCAGCAGCCCCTCCTCCGGCGGGGGGGACAATGAGCAGTTCTTC
-	TRBD2	TRBV5-1	TRBJ2-2	CASSLGLAGGAGELFF	TGCGCCAGCAGCTTGGGACTAGCGGGAGGAGCCGGGGAGCTGTTTTTT
-	TRBD2	TRBV5-1	TRBJ2-1	CASSLLAGEDNEQFF	TGCGCCAGCAGCTTACTAGCGGGAGAGGACAATGAGCAGTTCTTC
-	-	TRBV2	TRBJ1-5	CASSYRDGSNQPQHF	TGTGCCAGCAGTTACAGGGATGGAAGCAATCAGCCCCAGCATTTT
-	TRBD1	TRBV7-8	TRBJ1-4	CASSLRPQGANEKLFF	TGTGCCAGCAGCTTACGCCCCCAGGGGGCGAATGAAAAACTGTTTTTT
-	-	TRBV11-2	TRBJ2-1	CASSPPLGNEQFF	TGTGCCAGCAGCCCTCCCCTAGGCAATGAGCAGTTCTTC
-	TRBD1	TRBV6-1	TRBJ2-6	CASSGRTGRTGANVLTF	TGTGCCAGCAGTGGCCGGACAGGGAGGACTGGGGCCAACGTCCTGACTTTC
-	TRBD1	TRBV7-9	TRBJ1-4	CASSPRQGPNEKLFF	TGTGCCAGCAGCCCCCGACAGGGCCCAAATGAAAAACTGTTTTTT
-	-	TRBV9	TRBJ2-1	CASSVGSRITEQFF	TGTGCCAGCAGCGTAGGGAGCAGGATAACTGAGCAGTTCTTC
-	TRBD1	TRBV7-6	TRBJ1-6	CASSQPRGTGEDLHF	TGTGCCAGCAGCCAGCCCAGGGGGACAGGTGAGGACCTCCACTTT
-	-	TRBV5-4	TRBJ2-1	CASSFPGLDYNEQFF	TGTGCCAGCAGCTTTCCGGGACTGGATTACAATGAGCAGTTCTTC
-	-	TRBV30	TRBJ2-1	CAWSGSGLSSYNEQFF	TGTGCCTGGAGCGGTTCAGGGCTCAGCTCCTACAATGAGCAGTTCTTC
-	TRBD1	TRBV5-1	TRBJ1-6	CASSLGDSGYSPLHF	TGCGCCAGCAGCTTGGGGGACAGTGGATATTCACCCCTCCACTTT
-	-	TRBV7-2	TRBJ1-5	CASSWGVGDQPQHF	TGTGCCAGCAGCTGGGGGGTCGGGGATCAGCCCCAGCATTTT
-	TRBD2	TRBV7-3	TRBJ2-1	CASSPGTSSNEQFF	TGTGCCAGCAGCCCAGGGACTAGCTCTAATGAGCAGTTCTTC
-	-	TRBV19	TRBJ1-1	CASSIPPAARGAFF	TGTGCCAGTAGTATCCCTCCGGCAGCAAGGGGAGCTTTCTTT
-	TRBD1	TRBV5-4	TRBJ1-2	CASSLIGTGVGYTF	TGTGCCAGCAGCTTGATCGGGACAGGGGTTGGCTACACCTTC
-	-	TRBV4-3	TRBJ1-2	CASSPRRLAGEDYGYTF	TGCGCCAGCAGCCCAAGGCGGTTGGCAGGGGAGGACTATGGCTACACCTTC
-	-	TRBV5-1	TRBJ2-7	CASSPGRSYEQYF	TGCGCCAGCAGCCCAGGACGCTCCTACGAGCAGTACTTC
-	TRBD1	TRBV7-9	TRBJ1-2	CASSLEGTDEGYTF	TGTGCCAGCAGCCTGGAGGGGACAGACGAAGGCTACACCTTC
-	-	TRBV5-5	TRBJ1-1	CASNLVSNEAFF	TGTGCCAGCAATCTGGTATCAAATGAAGCTTTCTTT
once	TRBD1	TRBV4-2	TRBJ1-2	CASSQDPQGDSGYTF	TGTGCCAGCAGCCAAGATCCCCAGGGGGATTCTGGCTACACCTTC
-	-	TRBV28	TRBJ1-4	CASSPDQEKLFF	TGTGCCAGCAGTCCCGATCAGGAAAAACTGTTTTTT
once	TRBD2	TRBV28	TRBJ2-7	CASGGLFYEQYF	TGTGCCAGCGGGGGACTATTCTACGAGCAGTACTTC
-	-	TRBV4-2	TRBJ1-4	CASSSFEDNEKLFF	TGTGCCAGCAGCTCCTTCGAGGACAACGAAAAACTGTTTTTT
-	-	TRBV9	TRBJ1-1	CASSLTGGGLNTEAFF	TGTGCCAGCAGCCTAACCGGGGGAGGGTTGAACACTGAAGCTTTCTTT
once	-	TRBV6-5	TRBJ2-7	CASKGVYEQYF	TGTGCCAGCAAAGGGGTCTACGAGCAGTACTTC
-	-	TRBV6-5	TRBJ2-7	CASSLGSQYEQYF	TGTGCCAGCAGTCTGGGGTCTCAGTACGAGCAGTACTTC
-	-	TRBV11-2	TRBJ1-2	CASRSGAADYGYTF	TGTGCCAGCCGTTCGGGGGCGGCGGACTATGGCTACACCTTC
once	-	TRBV6-5	TRBJ2-3	CASSYSGAITDTQYF	TGTGCCAGCAGTTACTCGGGGGCCATCACAGATACGCAGTATTTT
-	TRBD1	TRBV7-3	TRBJ1-2	CASSPSGTGGYTF	TGTGCCAGCAGCCCCTCCGGGACAGGTGGCTACACCTTC
-	TRBD1	TRBV6-5	TRBJ1-2	CASKDYRGPVGGYTF	TGTGCCAGCAAGGATTACAGGGGGCCGGTCGGTGGCTACACCTTC
-	-	TRBV28	TRBJ2-7	CASSWTTGQSYEQYF	TGTGCCAGCAGTTGGACTACGGGACAGAGCTACGAGCAGTACTTC
-	-	TRBV7-2	TRBJ1-6	CASSLEGVDSPLHF	TGTGCCAGCAGCTTAGAGGGGGTCGATTCACCCCTCCACTTT
-	TRBD1	TRBV28	TRBJ1-4	CASSSRKTGPNEKLFF	TGTGCCAGCAGTTCGAGAAAGACAGGGCCTAATGAAAAACTGTTTTTT
once	-	TRBV19	TRBJ2-7	CASSGWGGDEQYF	TGTGCCAGTAGTGGTTGGGGGGGCGACGAGCAGTACTTC
once	-	TRBV9	TRBJ1-1	CASSVSRGINTEAFF	TGTGCCAGCAGCGTATCCAGGGGAATAAACACTGAAGCTTTCTTT
-	TRBD1	TRBV30	TRBJ1-2	CAWRGDRGGGYTF	TGTGCCTGGAGGGGAGACAGGGGAGGAGGCTACACCTTC
once	-	TRBV19	TRBJ1-2	CASSQGVEGYTF	TGTGCCAGTAGCCAAGGGGTGGAAGGCTACACCTTC
-	-	TRBV19	TRBJ1-1	CASVLGFAEAFF	TGTGCCAGCGTCTTGGGATTTGCTGAAGCTTTCTTT
-	-	TRBV6-4	TRBJ2-1	CASRGDTNEQFF	TGTGCCAGCCGCGGGGATACCAATGAGCAGTTCTTC
once	-	TRBV6-5	TRBJ2-7	CASSYSTETYEQYF	TGTGCCAGCAGTTACTCGACAGAGACCTACGAGCAGTACTTC
-	TRBD1	TRBV6-2/TRBV6-3	TRBJ1-6	CASSSLKRDSYNSPLHF	TGTGCCAGCAGTTCACTAAAAAGGGACAGCTATAATTCACCCCTCCACTTT
-	-	TRBV28	TRBJ2-5	CASSFDRLAQETQYF	TGTGCCAGCAGTTTCGACAGACTCGCCCAAGAGACCCAGTACTTC
-	-	TRBV6-5	TRBJ1-5	CASSYSSNNQPQHF	TGTGCCAGCAGTTACAGTAGCAACAATCAGCCCCAGCATTTT
-	-	TRBV5-1	TRBJ1-6	CASSLDGRSNSPLHF	TGCGCCAGCAGCTTGGACGGCAGGTCGAATTCACCCCTCCACTTT
once	TRBD2	TRBV4-1	TRBJ2-1	CASSQREREGIHNEQFF	TGCGCCAGCAGCCAACGAGAGCGGGAGGGGATCCACAATGAGCAGTTCTTC
-	-	TRBV5-1	TRBJ1-4	CASSLDTTDEKLFF	TGCGCCAGCAGCTTGGACACCACAGATGAAAAACTGTTTTTT
-	-	TRBV4-3	TRBJ2-5	CASSQEGVSAQETQYF	TGCGCCAGCAGCCAAGAAGGGGTCTCGGCTCAAGAGACCCAGTACTTC